This T cell receptor beta chain was captured by sequencing in a study of neurological immune-mediated disorders. Using its own MiXCR run on the 5' RACE reads, TCRdb lists one record per CDR3 protein. The sample gives fewer than 60,000 distinct CDR3 sequences, about an eighth of which show up once; 4.5% is in the top ten. Time point reported: longitudinal time-point 2. This clonotype was observed at least ten times. The germline V gene has CDR1 SGHRS and CDR2 YFSETQ. The CDR3 sequence is 18 residues long. Trimming cost V 1 base and J 2 bases; bases outside gene matches: 11. This chain links TRBV5-1 with TRBJ2-5; 10 bases agree with TRBD2. The sample comprised PBMCs. The sequence was obtained from a male donor with HTLV-1-associated myelopathy (HAM/TSP). CDR3 protein: CASSLRSSASGGQETQYF. CDR3 in DNA: TGCGCCAGCAGCTTGAGGTCGTCGGCTAGCGGGGGACAAGAGACCCAGTACTTC.